This T cell receptor beta chain comes out of a study of blood T cell repertoires in COVID-19. Cohorts were assigned according to the clinical history that participants reported. In the authors' workflow: Reference gene primer amplification yielded estimated nucleated cell counts. Sequencing used immunoSEQ multiplex PCR; TCRdb keeps in-frame clones, though not all of them. Clone size and V and J calls were adopted from that table, with D and trimming inferred from the DNA. The sample lists 200,000 to 250,000 clones; 70% to 85% were seen once. This receptor was identified in a woman aged 55-70 years who had recovered from COVID-19. Sequences were obtained from PBMCs or T cells enriched from blood (not recorded which).

Here the CDR3 DNA reads TGTGCCAGCAGCTTTACATGGGGGCCGTACCAAGAGACCCAGTACTTC. This sequence encodes CASSFTWGPYQETQYF. The chain recombines TRBV5-5 with TRBJ2-5, with D maybe TRBD1 (6 bases). V lost 2 bases to trimming and J lost 0 bases, with 14 bases between them. The CDR3 has 16 residues. Germline CDR1 is SGHKS and CDR2 is YYEKEE (reference sequence).